This T cell receptor (beta chain) was observed in a study of T cell changes during pregnancy in multiple sclerosis. Produced via immunoSEQ multiplex PCR; TCRdb's table is partial and in-frame only. The table shows fewer than 40,000 clones, with 80% to 95% occurring only once. The V and J ends lost 2 bases and 7 bases, in that order; junction bases with no gene match: 12. Germline values: CDR1 MNHNS, CDR2 SASEGT. This CDR3 is built from 18 residues. The TCR comes from a female donor in good health, enrolled as a control in a pregnancy study. The V gene is TRBV6-1, the J gene TRBJ2-1; 12 bases line up with TRBD2. Sequenced material: CD4+ T cells from peripheral blood mononuclear cells, taken after pregnancy. The CDR3: CASSEFGTLAGGNNEQFF. The DNA of the CDR3 is TGTGCCAGCAGTGAATTTGGGACGCTAGCGGGAGGGAATAATGAGCAGTTCTTC.